The 19 T cell receptor beta chains given below trace back to one sample, sequenced in a study of T cells in Graves' hyperthyroidism and ophthalmopathy. It was RNA transcripts that yielded the amplified TCR beta CDR3 regions. HTBI primers drove first-round RT-PCR of the TCR CDR3. From the multiplex PCR reads, TCRdb called clonotypes with MiXCR, one entry per CDR3 protein. This sample carries roughly 560,000 distinct CDR3 sequences, 14% to 15% of them seen once, and the ten largest clones take roughly 4.3%. The sequenced sample consisted of blood. Receptors originate from a woman aged 40-49 years with Graves' ophthalmopathy.

This clonotype was observed once. V gene TRBV9 combines with J gene TRBJ2-2; weak D call: TRBD2 (7 bases). V lost 4 bases, J lost 0 bases, and 13 bases lay in between. This CDR3 region has 16 residues. Germline V CDR1 and CDR2: SGDLS, YYNGEE. This CDR3 is CASSLLGGPNTGELFF. The DNA for the CDR3 is TGTGCCAGCAGCCTCCTGGGGGGGCCGAACACCGGGGAGCTGTTTTTT. Looking up the rest from reference TRBV9 and TRBJ2-2 gives the full variable domain: DSGVTQTPKHLITATGQRVTLRCSPRSGDLSVYWYQQSLDQGLQFLIQYYNGEERAKGNILERFSAQQFPDLHSELNLSSLELGDSALYFCASSLLGGPNTGELFFGEGSRLTVL.

This clonotype was detected a few times. J is TRBJ2-7 and V is TRBV20-1; 11 bases agree with TRBD1. With 5 bases clipped from V and 0 bases from J, the junction kept 6 bases outside the gene matches. The length of the CDR3 is 15 residues. Germline CDR1 is DFQATT and CDR2 is SNEGSKA (reference sequence). CDR3 nucleotide sequence: TGCAGTGCTGGACAGGGGGCAATGGCCTCCTACGAGCAGTACTTC. Its translation: CSAGQGAMASYEQYF.

This clonotype was observed many times. Sequence at one end of the junction differs from germline and may be a read error. CDR3 in amino acids: CAGSEALVTGELFF. CDR3 sequence (DNA): TGTGCCGGCAGTGAAGCGCTAGTCACCGGGGAGCTGTTTTTT. The chain employs TRBV6-1 and TRBJ2-2; D unclear. The CDR3 is made up of 14 amino acids. The germline V gene encodes CDR1 MNHNS and CDR2 SASEGT.

This clonotype has ten or more counts. The rearrangement uses TRBV6-5 and TRBJ2-7, with a weak D call TRBD2 (5 bases). V gave up 2 bases and J gave up 7 bases, with 12 bases separating them. Germline assignment: CDR1 MNHEY and CDR2 SVGAGI. The CDR3 loop spans 13 amino acids. The CDR3 region is CASSYGDKREQYF. CDR3 bases: TGTGCCAGCAGTTACGGGGATAAGCGGGAGCAGTACTTC.

In its sample, this clonotype was seen many times. The rearrangement links TRBV10-3 to TRBJ1-2, with D maybe TRBD1 (6 bases). The germline CDR1 and CDR2 sequences are ENHRY and SYGVKD. The germline V and J ends were trimmed by 7 bases and 4 bases, with 13 bases remaining between them. CDR3 length: 13 amino acids. In DNA, the CDR3 is TGTGCCATCAAGGAACAGGGTGCCTATGGCTACACCTTC. It yields the protein CAIKEQGAYGYTF.

This clonotype was observed a few times. The V and J genes are TRBV27 and TRBJ2-5, with 10 bases fitting TRBD2. The CDR3 consists of 18 residues. The germline V gene has CDR1 MNHEY and CDR2 SMNVEV (reference sequence). J lost 4 bases, V lost 3 bases, and 14 bases had no gene match. CDR3 coding DNA: TGTGCCAGCAGTTTCCTAGCGGGAGAGGATAGGGGGCCAGAGACCCAGTACTTC. Protein: CASSFLAGEDRGPETQYF.

This clonotype was recorded many times. The V call is TRBV29-1, the J call TRBJ1-1; weak D call: TRBD1 (5 bases). Germline V gene data show CDR1 as SQVTM and CDR2 as ANQGSEA. CDR3 length equals 13 residues. V gave up 5 bases and J gave up 4 bases, with 14 bases separating them. CDR3 in amino acids: CSVRGQGSTEAFF. The DNA for the CDR3 is TGCAGCGTTCGTGGGCAGGGAAGCACTGAAGCTTTCTTT.

This clonotype was seen at least ten times. The chain carries TRBV29-1 and TRBJ1-2; D uncertain. The CDR3 length is 11 residues. V gave up 1 base and J gave up 10 bases, with 10 bases separating them. Germline assignment: CDR1 SQVTM and CDR2 ANQGSEA. CDR3 DNA: TGCAGCGTTGAAGTAGGAGGATTCTACACCTTC. Translation: CSVEVGGFYTF.

This clonotype has at least ten counts. Relative to the germline gene, one junction end is altered; a read error may explain this. The rearrangement joins TRBV6-1 to TRBJ2-4, with D tentatively TRBD2 (6 bases). The CDR3 is made up of 14 amino acids. Germline lookup yields CDR1 MNHNS and CDR2 SASEGT. The CDR3 loop reads CASREGAGGNIQYF. In DNA, the CDR3 is TGTGCCAGCAGGGAAGGGGCCGGGGGAAACATTCAGTACTTC.

This clonotype was recorded many times. The chain links TRBV27 to TRBJ2-7; D is uncertain. V lost 3 bases and J 8 bases, leaving 17 bases between the germline ends. Germline V gene data show CDR1 as MNHEY and CDR2 as SMNVEV (reference sequence). The CDR3 runs to 14 residues. The CDR3, as DNA: TGTGCCAGCAGTTTCAACGGCTCCCCTACGAAGCAGTACTTC. Its translation: CASSFNGSPTKQYF.

The sample holds many counts of this clonotype. The chain couples TRBV12-3 or TRBV12-4 to TRBJ2-5, with 11 bases matching TRBD1. This CDR3 is built from 15 residues. J lost 5 bases, V lost 6 bases, and 8 bases had no gene match. The CDR3 DNA reads as TGTGCCAGCAGATACGGGACAGGGGGTGCCGAGACCCAGTACTTC. Translating gives CASRYGTGGAETQYF.

This clonotype was observed many times. This sequence joins TRBV30 and TRBJ1-1, with D unclear. The CDR3 totals 13 residues. Deletions cut 3 bases from V and 0 bases from J, with 8 bases between. The germline V gene has CDR1 GTSNPN and CDR2 SVGIG (reference sequence). CDR3 residues: CAWSDSMNTEAFF. The CDR3 nucleotides are TGTGCCTGGAGCGATAGCATGAACACTGAAGCTTTCTTT.

The chain combines TRBV28 with TRBJ2-7; no definite D call. Between the trimmed V and J ends, which lost 4 bases and 0 bases, there was a span of 13 bases. Per the germline V gene, CDR1 is MDHEN and CDR2 is SYDVKM. This CDR3 spans 15 amino acids. CDR3 sequence: CASSSDGLSSYEQYF. The CDR3 nucleotides read TGTGCCAGCAGTTCCGACGGGTTGAGCTCCTACGAGCAGTACTTC.

This clonotype showed up many times. The chain joins TRBV12-3 or TRBV12-4 to TRBJ1-1, with a possible D match to TRBD1 (5 bases). This CDR3 comprises 15 residues. Trimming shortened V by 2 bases and J by 6 bases, and 16 bases separated the two germline ends. The CDR3 spells CASSLFDRRKAEAFF. CDR3 DNA: TGTGCCAGCAGTTTATTCGACAGAAGGAAAGCTGAAGCTTTCTTT.

This clonotype was seen many times. This chain connects TRBV7-9 to TRBJ1-2, with unresolved D. V gave up 4 bases and J gave up 5 bases, with 8 bases separating them. Germline-derived CDR1 and CDR2 are SEHNR and FQNEAQ (reference sequence). CDR3 length: 12 residues. The DNA for the CDR3 is TGTGCCAGCAGCTCGAACCTATATGGCTACACCTTC. Protein: CASSSNLYGYTF.

This clonotype was observed at least ten times. This chain uses TRBV25-1 with TRBJ2-7; the D is unclear. The length of the CDR3 is 11 residues. The germline CDR1 and CDR2 sequences are MGHDK and SYGVNS. V was cut by 8 bases and J by 6 bases, with 11 bases left in between. CDR3 region: CASRLGSEQYF. DNA of the CDR3: TGTGCCAGCCGATTAGGTAGCGAGCAGTACTTC.

This clonotype was seen many times. This chain uses TRBV6-1 with TRBJ2-7; tentative D call: TRBD1 (6 bases). With 6 bases removed from V and 3 bases from J, the gap between germline ends came to 9 bases. Germline assignment: CDR1 MNHNS and CDR2 SASEGT. This CDR3 comprises 12 residues. In DNA form, the CDR3 reads TGTGCCAGCAGAGAACAGGGCTACGAGCAGTACTTC. Encoded protein: CASREQGYEQYF.

This clonotype was seen at least ten times. V usage is TRBV30 and J usage is TRBJ2-7; D call uncertain. CDR1 is GTSNPN, CDR2 SVGIG, per germline (reference sequence). The length of the CDR3 is 14 residues. Between the trimmed V and J ends, which lost 4 bases and 0 bases, there was a span of 13 bases. The CDR3 sequence: CAWNSTYFSYEQYF. The DNA for the CDR3 is TGTGCCTGGAATTCCACCTACTTCTCCTACGAGCAGTACTTC.

This clonotype showed up many times. V gene TRBV11-3 combines with J gene TRBJ1-1; D is perhaps TRBD1 (6 bases). Germline-derived CDR1 and CDR2 are SGHNT and YENEEA. CDR3 length: 12 residues. V dropped 7 bases and J dropped 5 bases, with 11 bases sitting between them. The CDR3: CASKGGGTEAFF. The CDR3 DNA sequence: TGTGCCAGCAAGGGAGGGGGGACTGAAGCTTTCTTT.